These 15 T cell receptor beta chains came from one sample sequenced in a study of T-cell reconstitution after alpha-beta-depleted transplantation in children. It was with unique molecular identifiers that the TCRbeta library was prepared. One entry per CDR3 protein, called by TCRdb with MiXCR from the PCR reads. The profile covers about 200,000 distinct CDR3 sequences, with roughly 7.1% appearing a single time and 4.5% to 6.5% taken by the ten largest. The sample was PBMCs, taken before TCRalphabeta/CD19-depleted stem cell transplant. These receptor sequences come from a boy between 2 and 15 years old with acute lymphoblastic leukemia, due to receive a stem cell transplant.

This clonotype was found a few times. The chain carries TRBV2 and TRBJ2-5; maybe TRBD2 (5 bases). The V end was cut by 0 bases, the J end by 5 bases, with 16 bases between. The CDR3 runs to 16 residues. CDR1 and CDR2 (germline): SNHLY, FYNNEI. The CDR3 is CASSEALILQRETQYF. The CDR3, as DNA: TGTGCCAGCAGTGAAGCGCTCATACTCCAGCGGGAGACCCAGTACTTC.

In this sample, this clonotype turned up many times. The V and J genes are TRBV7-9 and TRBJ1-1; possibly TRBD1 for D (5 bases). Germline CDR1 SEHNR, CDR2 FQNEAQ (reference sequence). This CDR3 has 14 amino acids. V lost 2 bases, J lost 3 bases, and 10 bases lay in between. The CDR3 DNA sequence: TGTGCCAGCAGCTTACAGGGCGCGGACACTGAAGCTTTCTTT. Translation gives CASSLQGADTEAFF.

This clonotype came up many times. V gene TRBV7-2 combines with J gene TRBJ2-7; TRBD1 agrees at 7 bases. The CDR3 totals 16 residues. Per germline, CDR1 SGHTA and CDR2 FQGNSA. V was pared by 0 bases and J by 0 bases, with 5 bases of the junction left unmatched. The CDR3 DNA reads TGTGCCAGCAGCTTAGCTATACAGGGGCACTCCTACGAGCAGTACTTC. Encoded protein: CASSLAIQGHSYEQYF.

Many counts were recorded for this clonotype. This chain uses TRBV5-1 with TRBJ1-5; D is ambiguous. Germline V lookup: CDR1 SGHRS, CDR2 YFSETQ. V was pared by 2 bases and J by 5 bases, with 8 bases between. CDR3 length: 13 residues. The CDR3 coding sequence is TGCGCCAGCAGCTTCTCGTCCCATCAGCCCCAGCATTTT. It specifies CASSFSSHQPQHF.

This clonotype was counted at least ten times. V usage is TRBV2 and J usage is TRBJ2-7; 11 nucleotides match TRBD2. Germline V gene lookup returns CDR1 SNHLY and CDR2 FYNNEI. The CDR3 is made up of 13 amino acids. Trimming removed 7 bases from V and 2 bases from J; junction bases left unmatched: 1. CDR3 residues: CASILAGAYEQYF. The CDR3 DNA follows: TGTGCCAGCATACTAGCGGGGGCCTACGAGCAGTACTTC.

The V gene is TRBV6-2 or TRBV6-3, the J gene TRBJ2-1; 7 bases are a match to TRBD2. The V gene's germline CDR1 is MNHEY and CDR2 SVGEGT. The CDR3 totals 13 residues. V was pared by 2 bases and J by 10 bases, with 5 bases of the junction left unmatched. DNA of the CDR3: TGTGCCAGCAGTTACGGCAGGGAGGGAGAGCAGTTCTTC. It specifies CASSYGREGEQFF.

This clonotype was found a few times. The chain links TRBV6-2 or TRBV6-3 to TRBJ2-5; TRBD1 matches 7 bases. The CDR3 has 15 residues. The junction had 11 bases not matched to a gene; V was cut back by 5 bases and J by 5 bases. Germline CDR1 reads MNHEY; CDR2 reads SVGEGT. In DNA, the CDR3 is TGTGCCAGCAGTGACCTAGGGACAGTCCCCGAGACCCAGTACTTC. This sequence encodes CASSDLGTVPETQYF.

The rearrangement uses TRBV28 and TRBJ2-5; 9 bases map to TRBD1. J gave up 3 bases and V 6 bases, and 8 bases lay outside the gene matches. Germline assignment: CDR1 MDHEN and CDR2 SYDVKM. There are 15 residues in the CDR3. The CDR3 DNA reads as TGTGCCAGCAGGGGGTGGGACAGGGAGAAAGAGACCCAGTACTTC. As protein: CASRGWDREKETQYF.

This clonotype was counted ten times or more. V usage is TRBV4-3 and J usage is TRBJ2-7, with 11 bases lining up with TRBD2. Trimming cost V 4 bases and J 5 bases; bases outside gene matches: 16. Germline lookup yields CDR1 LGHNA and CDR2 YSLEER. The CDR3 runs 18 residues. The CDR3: CASSPYLTTSGSRHEQYF. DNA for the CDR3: TGCGCCAGCAGCCCCTATTTAACCACTAGCGGGAGTAGACACGAGCAGTACTTC.

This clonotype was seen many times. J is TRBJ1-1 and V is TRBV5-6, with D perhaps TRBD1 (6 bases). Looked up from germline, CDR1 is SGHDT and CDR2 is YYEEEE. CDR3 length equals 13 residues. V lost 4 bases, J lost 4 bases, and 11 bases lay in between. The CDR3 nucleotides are TGTGCCAGCAGCAGGGGGTCGAGCACTGAAGCTTTCTTT. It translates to CASSRGSSTEAFF.

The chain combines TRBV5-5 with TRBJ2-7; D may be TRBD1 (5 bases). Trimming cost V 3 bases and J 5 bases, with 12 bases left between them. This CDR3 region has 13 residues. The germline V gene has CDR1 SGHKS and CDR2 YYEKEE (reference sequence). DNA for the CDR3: TGTGCCAGCAGCTCCCCGCAGGGTCACGAGCAGTACTTC. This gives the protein CASSSPQGHEQYF.

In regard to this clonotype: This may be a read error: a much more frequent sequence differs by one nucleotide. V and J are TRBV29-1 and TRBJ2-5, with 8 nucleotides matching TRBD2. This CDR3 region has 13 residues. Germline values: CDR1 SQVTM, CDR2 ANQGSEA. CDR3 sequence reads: CSAIAGIQETKYF. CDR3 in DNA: TGCAGCGCAATAGCGGGAATACAAGAGACCAAGTACTTC.

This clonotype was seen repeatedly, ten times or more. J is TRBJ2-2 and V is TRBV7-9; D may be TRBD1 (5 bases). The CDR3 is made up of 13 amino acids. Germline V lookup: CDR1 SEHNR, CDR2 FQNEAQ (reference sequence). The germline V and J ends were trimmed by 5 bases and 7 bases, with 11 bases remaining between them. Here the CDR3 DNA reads TGTGCCAGCAGCGACAGTGAGAACGGGGAGCTGTTTTTT. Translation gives CASSDSENGELFF.

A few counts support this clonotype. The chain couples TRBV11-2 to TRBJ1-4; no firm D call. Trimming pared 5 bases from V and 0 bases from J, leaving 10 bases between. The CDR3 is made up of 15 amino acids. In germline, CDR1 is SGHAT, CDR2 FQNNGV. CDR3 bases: TGTGCCAGCAGCCAAGAGTGGGCAACTAATGAAAAACTGTTTTTT. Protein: CASSQEWATNEKLFF.

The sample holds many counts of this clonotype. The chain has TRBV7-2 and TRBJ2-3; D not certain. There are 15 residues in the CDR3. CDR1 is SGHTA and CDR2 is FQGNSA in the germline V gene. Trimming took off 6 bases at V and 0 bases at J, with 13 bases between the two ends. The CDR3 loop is CASRPRALSTDTQYF. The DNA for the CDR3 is TGTGCCAGCAGGCCTAGAGCGCTTAGCACAGATACGCAGTATTTT.